These 10 T cell receptor beta chains originate from one sample sequenced in a study of blood T cells in healthy people across ages. A sample-barcoded 5' primer and a J-beta primer mix were used in a second PCR of about 6 to 11 cycles. MiXCR, applied by TCRdb to the 5' RACE reads, yields one record per CDR3 protein. There are roughly 900,000 distinct CDR3 sequences in the sample; about 28% occur only once, and around 16% lies in the top ten. The specimen was blood. The receptors stem from a woman aged 80 or older in good health.

Comments on this clonotype: A much larger clone lies a single base off, so this may be a read error. The rearrangement links TRBV20-1 to TRBJ1-2; no definite D call. The CDR3 has 14 residues. Germline V gene sequence: CDR1 DFQATT, CDR2 SNEGSKA (reference sequence). The DNA for the CDR3 is TGCAGTGCTGGAGAGAATCTAGTCGGGCACGGCTACACCTTC. Translated, it gives CSAGENLVGHGYTF.

J is TRBJ2-3 and V is TRBV7-2, with D possibly being TRBD2 (6 bases). Trimming removed 1 base at V and 0 bases at J, with 11 bases between. CDR3 length equals 16 residues. Germline V gives CDR1 SGHTA, CDR2 FQGNSA. CDR3 protein: CASSLVSGLSTDTQYF. The CDR3 DNA is TGTGCCAGCAGCTTAGTTAGCGGCCTTAGCACAGATACGCAGTATTTT.

Concerning this clonotype itself: A much larger clone sits a single nucleotide away, making a read error possible. The V and J genes are TRBV20-1 and TRBJ1-5; 7 nucleotides match TRBD1. The CDR3 spans 17 residues. J lost 6 bases, V lost 7 bases, and 21 bases had no gene match. The germline V gene encodes CDR1 DFQATT and CDR2 SNEGSKA (reference sequence). This CDR3 reads CSVSGRGAKIGSQPQHF. CDR3 coding DNA: TGCAGTGTTTCCGGCAGGGGGGCGAAAATAGGCAGTCAGCCCCAGCATTTT.

This clonotype was counted many times. The J gene is TRBJ2-7, the V gene TRBV12-3 or TRBV12-4; D is ambiguous. The CDR3 contains 11 residues. V was clipped by 8 bases and J by 3 bases, with 8 bases between them. CDR3 DNA: TGTGCCAGCGGGCACGGCTACGAGCAGTACTTC. Protein: CASGHGYEQYF.

This clonotype was seen ten or more times. This chain connects TRBV6-5 to TRBJ1-5; D may be TRBD1 (5 bases). The germline CDR1 and CDR2 sequences are MNHEY and SVGAGI. V lost 5 bases and J 1 base, leaving 9 bases between the germline ends. The CDR3 sequence is 14 residues long. For the CDR3, the DNA is TGTGCCAGCAGTGAACGGGACAGCAATCAGCCCCAGCATTTT. As protein: CASSERDSNQPQHF.

This sequence joins TRBV18 and TRBJ2-3; perhaps D is TRBD1 or TRBD2 (5 bases each). Germline assignment: CDR1 KGHSH and CDR2 LQKENI. Between the trimmed V and J ends, which lost 3 bases and 6 bases, there was a span of 10 bases. The CDR3 has 13 residues. The CDR3 region has the DNA TGTGCCAGCTCACCGGGGGACGAGGATACGCAGTATTTT. As protein: CASSPGDEDTQYF.

In its sample, this clonotype was seen many times. The chain recombines TRBV7-2 with TRBJ1-2; no reliable D call. Per the germline V gene, CDR1 is SGHTA and CDR2 is FQGNSA. Between the trimmed V and J ends, which lost 4 bases and 1 base, there was a span of 16 bases. The CDR3 is made up of 16 amino acids. DNA of the CDR3: TGTGCCAGCAGCTCGAGTCAACTGACGGTTAACTATGGCTACACCTTC. This codes for CASSSSQLTVNYGYTF.

This clonotype was detected a few times. The rearrangement joins TRBV6-6 to TRBJ1-5; D is undetermined. Germline V gene data show CDR1 as MNHNY and CDR2 as SVGAGI (reference sequence). The V end was cut by 6 bases, the J end by 2 bases, with 17 bases between. This CDR3 has 16 amino acids. The CDR3 nucleotides are TGTGCCAGCAGCCGACGTACCGGGGTAGGCAATCAGCCCCAGCATTTT. It is translated as CASSRRTGVGNQPQHF.

This clonotype was observed at least ten times. The chain is built from TRBV20-1 and TRBJ2-3; D gene unclear. Per the germline V gene, CDR1 is DFQATT and CDR2 is SNEGSKA (reference sequence). Deletions cut 5 bases from V and 2 bases from J, with 8 bases between. The CDR3 covers 12 residues. CDR3 in DNA: TGCAGTGCTCTCCGACTCACAGATACGCAGTATTTT. Translation: CSALRLTDTQYF.

As regards this clonotype: This clone may be a read error of a much larger clone one base away. The rearrangement uses TRBV20-1 and TRBJ2-5, with D unresolved. Looked up from germline, CDR1 is DFQATT and CDR2 is SNEGSKA (reference sequence). The germline V and J ends were trimmed by 1 base and 4 bases, with 7 bases remaining between them. The CDR3 is 12 residues long. The CDR3 bases are TGCAGTGCTAGAGTAGTCCGAGAGACCCAGTACTTC. Protein product: CSARVVRETQYF.